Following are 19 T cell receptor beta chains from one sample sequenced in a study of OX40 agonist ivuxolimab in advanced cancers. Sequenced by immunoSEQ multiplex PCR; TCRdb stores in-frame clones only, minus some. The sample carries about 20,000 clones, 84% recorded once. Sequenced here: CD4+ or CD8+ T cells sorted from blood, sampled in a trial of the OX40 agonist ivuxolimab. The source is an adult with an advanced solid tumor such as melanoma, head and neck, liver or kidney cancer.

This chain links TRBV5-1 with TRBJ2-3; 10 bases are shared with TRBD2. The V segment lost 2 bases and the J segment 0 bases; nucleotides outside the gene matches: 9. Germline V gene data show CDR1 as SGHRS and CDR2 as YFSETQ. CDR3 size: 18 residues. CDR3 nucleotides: TGCGCCAGCAGCTTCTCCGCGGTAGCGGGGGGAAGCACAGATACGCAGTATTTT. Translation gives CASSFSAVAGGSTDTQYF.

The chain's CDR3 is CASSHQLGGALKWAFF. Written as DNA, the CDR3 is TGCGCCAGCAGCCATCAACTGGGGGGGGCCTTGAAATGGGCTTTCTTT. The chain carries TRBV4-3 and TRBJ1-1; tentatively, D is TRBD1 (6 bases). CDR3 length: 16 residues. The germline V gene encodes CDR1 LGHNA and CDR2 YSLEER. V was cut by 3 bases and J by 11 bases, with 25 bases left in between.

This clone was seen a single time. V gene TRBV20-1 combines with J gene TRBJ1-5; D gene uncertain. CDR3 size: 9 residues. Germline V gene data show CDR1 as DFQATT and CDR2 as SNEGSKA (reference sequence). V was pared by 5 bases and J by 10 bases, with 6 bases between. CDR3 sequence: CSAGEPQHF. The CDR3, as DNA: TGCAGTGCTGGGGAACCCCAGCATTTT.

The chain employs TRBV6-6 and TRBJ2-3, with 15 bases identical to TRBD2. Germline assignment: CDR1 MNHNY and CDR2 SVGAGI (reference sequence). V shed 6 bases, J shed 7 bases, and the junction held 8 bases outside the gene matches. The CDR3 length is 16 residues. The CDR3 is CASSHGLAGGINTQYF. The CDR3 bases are TGTGCCAGCAGCCACGGACTAGCGGGGGGGATTAATACGCAGTATTTT.

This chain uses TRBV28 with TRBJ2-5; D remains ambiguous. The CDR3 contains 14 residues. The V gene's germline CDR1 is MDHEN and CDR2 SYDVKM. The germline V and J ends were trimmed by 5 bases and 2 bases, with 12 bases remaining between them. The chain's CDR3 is CASSPSHPQETQYF. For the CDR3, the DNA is TGTGCCAGCAGTCCGTCACACCCGCAAGAGACCCAGTACTTC.

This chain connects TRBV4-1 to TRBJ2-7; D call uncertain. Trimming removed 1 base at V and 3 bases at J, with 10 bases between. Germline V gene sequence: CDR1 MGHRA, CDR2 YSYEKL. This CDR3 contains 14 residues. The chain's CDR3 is CASSQVKGSYEQYF. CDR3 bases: TGCGCCAGCAGCCAAGTAAAGGGAAGCTACGAGCAGTACTTC.

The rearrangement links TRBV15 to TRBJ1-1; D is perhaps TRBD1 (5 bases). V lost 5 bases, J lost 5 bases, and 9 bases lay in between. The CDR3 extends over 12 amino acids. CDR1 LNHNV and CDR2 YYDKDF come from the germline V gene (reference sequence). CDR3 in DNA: TGTGCCACCAGCGCAGGGTGGACTGAAGCTTTCTTT. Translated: CATSAGWTEAFF.

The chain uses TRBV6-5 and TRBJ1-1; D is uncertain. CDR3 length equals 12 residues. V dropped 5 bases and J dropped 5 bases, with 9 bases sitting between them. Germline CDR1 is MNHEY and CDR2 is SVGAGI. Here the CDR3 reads CASSHKGTEAFF. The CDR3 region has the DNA TGTGCCAGCAGTCATAAGGGTACTGAAGCTTTCTTT.

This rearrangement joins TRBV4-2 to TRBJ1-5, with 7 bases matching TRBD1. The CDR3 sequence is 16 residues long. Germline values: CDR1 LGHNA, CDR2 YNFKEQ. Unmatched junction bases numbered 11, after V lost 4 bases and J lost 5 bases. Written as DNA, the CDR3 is TGTGCCAGCAGCCTCGGACAGGCCACGGGGCATCAGCCCCAGCATTTT. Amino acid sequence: CASSLGQATGHQPQHF.

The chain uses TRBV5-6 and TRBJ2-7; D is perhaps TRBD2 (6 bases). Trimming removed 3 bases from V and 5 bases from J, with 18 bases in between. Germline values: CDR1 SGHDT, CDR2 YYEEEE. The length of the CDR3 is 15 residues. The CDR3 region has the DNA TGTGCCAGCAGCTACGAGTGGAGGGAGAGAAACGAGCAGTACTTC. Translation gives CASSYEWRERNEQYF.

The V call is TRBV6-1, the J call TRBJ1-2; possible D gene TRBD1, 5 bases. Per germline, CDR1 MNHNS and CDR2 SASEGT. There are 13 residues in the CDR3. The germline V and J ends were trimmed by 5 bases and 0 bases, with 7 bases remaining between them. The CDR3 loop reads CASSPGPNYGYTF. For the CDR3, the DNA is TGTGCCAGCAGTCCGGGACCTAACTATGGCTACACCTTC.

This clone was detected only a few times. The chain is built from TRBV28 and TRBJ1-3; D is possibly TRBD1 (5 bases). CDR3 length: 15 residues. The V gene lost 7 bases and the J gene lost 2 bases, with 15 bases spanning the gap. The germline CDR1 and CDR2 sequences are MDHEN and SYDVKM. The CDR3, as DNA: TGTGCCAGCACCCACGCAGGGTTAGCTGGAAACACCATATATTTT. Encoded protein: CASTHAGLAGNTIYF.

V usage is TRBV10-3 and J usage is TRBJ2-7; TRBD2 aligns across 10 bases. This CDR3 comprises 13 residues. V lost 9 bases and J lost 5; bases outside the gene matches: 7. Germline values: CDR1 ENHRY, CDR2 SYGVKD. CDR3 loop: CAISSGGMNEQYF. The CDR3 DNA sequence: TGTGCCATTAGTAGCGGGGGGATGAACGAGCAGTACTTC.

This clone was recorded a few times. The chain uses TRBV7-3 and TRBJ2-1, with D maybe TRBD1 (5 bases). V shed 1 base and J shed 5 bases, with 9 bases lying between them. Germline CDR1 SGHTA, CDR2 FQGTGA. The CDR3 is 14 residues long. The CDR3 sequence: CASSLSQGDNEQFF. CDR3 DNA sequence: TGTGCCAGCAGCTTAAGTCAGGGCGACAATGAGCAGTTCTTC.

The DNA of the CDR3 is TGTGCCAGCAGTGCAGGGGGCACAGATACGCAGTATTTT. This sequence encodes CASSAGGTDTQYF. The rearrangement uses TRBV6-4 and TRBJ2-3; perhaps TRBD1 as D (6 bases). Germline V gene data show CDR1 as MRHNA and CDR2 as SNTAGT. Trimming took off 4 bases at V and 1 base at J, with 6 bases between the two ends. The CDR3 is made up of 13 amino acids.

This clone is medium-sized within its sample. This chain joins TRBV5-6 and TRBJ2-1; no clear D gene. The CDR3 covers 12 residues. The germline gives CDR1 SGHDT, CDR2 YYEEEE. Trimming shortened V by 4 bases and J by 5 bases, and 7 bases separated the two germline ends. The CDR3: CASSTWDNEQFF. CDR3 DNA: TGTGCCAGCAGCACCTGGGACAATGAGCAGTTCTTC.

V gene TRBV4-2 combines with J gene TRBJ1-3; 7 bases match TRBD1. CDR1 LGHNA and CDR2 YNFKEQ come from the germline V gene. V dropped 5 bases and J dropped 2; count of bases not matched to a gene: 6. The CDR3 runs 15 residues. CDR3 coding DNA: TGTGCCAGCAGCTCGGGACAGTCCACTGGAAACACCATATATTTT. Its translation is CASSSGQSTGNTIYF.

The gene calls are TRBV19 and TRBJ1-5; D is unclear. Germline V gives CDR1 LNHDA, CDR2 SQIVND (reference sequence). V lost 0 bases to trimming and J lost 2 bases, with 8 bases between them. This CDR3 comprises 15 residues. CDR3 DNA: TGTGCCAGTAGTATAGAGGGTTTAGGCAATCAGCCCCAGCATTTT. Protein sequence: CASSIEGLGNQPQHF. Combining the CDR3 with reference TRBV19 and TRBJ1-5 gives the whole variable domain DGGITQSPKYLFRKEGQNVTLSCEQNLNHDAMYWYRQDPGQGLRLIYYSQIVNDFQKGDIAEGYSVSREKKESFPLTVTSAQKNPTAFYLCASSIEGLGNQPQHFGDGTRLSIL.

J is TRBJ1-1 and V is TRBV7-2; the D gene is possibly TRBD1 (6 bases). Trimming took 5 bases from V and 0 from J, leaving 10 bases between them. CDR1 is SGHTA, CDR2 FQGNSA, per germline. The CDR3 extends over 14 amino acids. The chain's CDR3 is CASSTHRVNTEAFF. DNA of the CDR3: TGTGCCAGCAGCACCCACAGGGTGAACACTGAAGCTTTCTTT.